Listed below are T cell receptor delta chains from one sample, sequenced in a study of gamma-delta T cells after stem cell transplantation. TCRdb called clones anew from the RT-PCR reads with CATT. The repertoire holds 2,000 to 2,500 delta-chain clones, with 44% as singletons. Sequenced: gamma-delta T cells. The receptors shown here come from a human donor. It is not recorded whose cells these are; they may come from a transplant donor. Each CDR3 is given with its conserved first and last residue. The D gene is left open where the match is weak. Size is omitted from some rows. Given values are once, few, many or a class for expanded clones.

clone size	J gene	V gene	D gene	CDR3 DNA	CDR3 protein
medium-sized	TRDJ1	TRDV2	-	TGTGCCTGTGACACCCTTGTTCCAGCTGGGTCTGTTACCGATAAACTCATCTTT	CACDTLVPAGSVTDKLIF
few	TRDJ1	TRDV2	TRDD3	TGTGCCTGTGAAGCCCTCAGAGTGGGGGATAAATACACCGATAAACTCATCTTT	CACEALRVGDKYTDKLIF
few	TRDJ1	TRDV2	-	TGTGCCTGTGACGGAGTGGGGGCCTCCCCCGATAAACTCATCTTT	CACDGVGASPDKLIF
few	TRDJ1	TRDV2	TRDD3	TGTGCCTGTGACGTACTGGGGGATACGCGTAACACCGATAAACTCATCTTT	CACDVLGDTRNTDKLIF
-	TRDJ4	TRDV2	-	TGTGCCTGTGACTCATTTATGGGGATCCCTACCGTGGACCTGATCTTT	CACDSFMGIPTVDLIF
-	TRDJ1	TRDV2	TRDD3	TGTGCCTGTGACTATACTGGGGCCCTCCAGAGGGACACCGATAAACTCATCTTT	CACDYTGALQRDTDKLIF
few	TRDJ1	TRDV2	TRDD3	TGTGCCTGTGACCCTTTGCGGACTGGGGGATACTGGGACACCGATAAACTCATCTTT	CACDPLRTGGYWDTDKLIF
-	TRDJ1	TRDV2	TRDD3	TGTGCCTGTGACGCTCTGGGGGGGGATACCCCGAATAAACTCATCTTT	CACDALGGDTPNKLIF
-	TRDJ1	TRDV2	-	TGTGCCTGTGACACCGTACCGTCCAATACCTTGGTTGAGTCCGATAAACTCATCTTT	CACDTVPSNTLVESDKLIF
-	TRDJ1	TRDV1	-	TGTGCTCTTGGGGGGTCAGGCTTTGTCCGGGGACGTTCCGGGTACACCGATAAACTCATCTTT	CALGGSGFVRGRSGYTDKLIF
-	TRDJ1	TRDV2	-	TGTGCCTGTGACACCCTGGAAGAGGATACAACTTACACCGATAAACTCATCTTT	CACDTLEEDTTYTDKLIF
few	TRDJ1	TRDV2	TRDD3	TGTGCCTGTGACACCCTTGGGATGGGGGATACAATAGACACCGATAAACTCATCTTT	CACDTLGMGDTIDTDKLIF
-	TRDJ1	TRAV29/DV5	-	-	CSVLLCSKPYVTAGWDKLIF
few	TRDJ3	TRDV2	TRDD3	TGTGCCTGTGACACCATAACTGGGATACGCGAAGGTGGACTTTTTGACACCCGACAGATGTTTTTC	CACDTITGIREGGLFDTRQMFF
-	TRDJ1	TRDV2	-	TGTGCCTGTGACAAACTGAGGGCTTTGGGTCTCACCGATAAACTCATCTTT	CACDKLRALGLTDKLIF
-	TRDJ1	TRDV1	TRDD3	TGTGCTCTTGGGGAACCCCCGTCCTTCCTACTATTCCTGGGGGATACGTACACCGATAAACTCATCTTT	CALGEPPSFLLFLGDTYTDKLIF
-	TRDJ1	TRDV2	-	TGTGCCTGTGACACCGTGTCTGTGTTCGATAAACTCATCTTT	CACDTVSVFDKLIF
-	TRDJ1	TRDV2	TRDD3	TGTGCCTGTGACACCGTTTTTTCTGGGGGTTCTCAGTACACCGATAAACTCATCTTT	CACDTVFSGGSQYTDKLIF
few	TRDJ1	TRDV2	-	TGTGCCTGTGACACTGTAACCGTCAGGGGAGGGCATCTCATCTTT	CACDTVTVRGGHLIF
large	TRDJ1	TRDV2	TRDD3	TGTGCCTGTGACACCGTAGGGGTTACTGGGGGAGAACGAGAGAGGAGGGATCCGGATAAACTCATCTTT	CACDTVGVTGGERERRDPDKLIF
-	TRDJ1	TRDV2	-	TGTGCCTGTGACACTCTACGGTCTGGGGTATACGATCGTGACACCGATAAACTCATCTTT	CACDTLRSGVYDRDTDKLIF
few	TRDJ1	TRDV2	-	TGTGCCTGTATAAATTTACTGGCGAACCGCGATAACCTCATCTTT	CACINLLANRDNLIF
-	TRDJ3	TRDV2	TRDD3	TGTGCCTGTGACCTTGTACTGGGGACAACCTGGGACACCCGACAGATGTTTTTC	CACDLVLGTTWDTRQMFF
-	TRDJ1	TRDV2	TRDD3	TGTGCCTGTGACCCAGTTTCTGGGGGGCCTGTAAACACTGATAAACTCATCTTT	CACDPVSGGPVNTDKLIF
-	TRDJ3	TRDV2	-	TGTGCCTGTGACAGAATGGGGGCTACGAGGGCCTGGGACACCCGACAGATGTTTTTC	CACDRMGATRAWDTRQMFF
once	TRDJ1	TRDV2	-	TGTGCCTGTGACGCCTTAAGGGGATTGGAGACCGATAAACTCATCTTT	CACDALRGLETDKLIF
-	TRDJ1	TRDV2	-	TGTGCCTGTAACACTCTGGGACATACCCGACGGACAGATAAACTCATCTTT	CACNTLGHTRRTDKLIF
once	TRDJ1	TRDV2	TRDD3	TGTGCCTGTGACACAATCCTGGGGGATACCGTCATCTTT	CACDTILGDTVIF